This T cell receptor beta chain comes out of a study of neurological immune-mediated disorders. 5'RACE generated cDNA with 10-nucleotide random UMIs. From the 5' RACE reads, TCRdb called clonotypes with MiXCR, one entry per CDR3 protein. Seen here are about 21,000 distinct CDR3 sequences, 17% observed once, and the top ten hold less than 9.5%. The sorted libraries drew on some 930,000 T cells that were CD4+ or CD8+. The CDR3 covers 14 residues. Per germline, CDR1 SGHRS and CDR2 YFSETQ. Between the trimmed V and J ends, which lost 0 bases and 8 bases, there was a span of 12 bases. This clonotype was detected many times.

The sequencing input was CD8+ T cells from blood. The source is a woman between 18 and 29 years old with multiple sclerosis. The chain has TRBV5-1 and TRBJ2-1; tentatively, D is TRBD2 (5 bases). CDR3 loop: CASSLGGSVDEQFF. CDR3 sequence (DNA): TGCGCCAGCAGCTTGGGAGGGTCCGTCGATGAGCAGTTCTTC. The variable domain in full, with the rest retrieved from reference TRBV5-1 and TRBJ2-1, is KAGVTQTPRYLIKTRGQQVTLSCSPISGHRSVSWYQQTPGQGLQFLFEYFSETQRNKGNFPGRFSGRQFSNSRSEMNVSTLELGDSALYLCASSLGGSVDEQFFGPGTRLTVL.